Listed here are 5 T cell receptor beta chains from one sample, sequenced in a study of shared clonotypes between healthy human individuals. Sequencing was performed with immunoSEQ multiplex PCR; in TCRdb, only in-frame clones are kept and a portion is missing. This repertoire shows 1.4 million or so clones, less than 99% found once; its top ten account for 0.3% to 0.45%. Sequenced material: naive CD4+ T cells sorted from blood. Subset: CD45RA+ positively selected. The origin of the receptors is a man between 25 and 39 years old in good health.

The chain employs TRBV12-5 and TRBJ2-7; D remains unclear. CDR1 LGHNT and CDR2 FRNRAP come from the germline V gene. The length of the CDR3 is 12 residues. Between the trimmed V and J ends, which lost 2 bases and 9 bases, there was a span of 11 bases. DNA of the CDR3: TGTGCTAGTGGTTTGCCCACCACGCTGCAGTACTTC. Amino acid sequence: CASGLPTTLQYF.

This chain uses TRBV5-1 with TRBJ2-2; D unresolved. The CDR3 sequence is 14 residues long. Germline CDR1 reads SGHRS; CDR2 reads YFSETQ. V was clipped by 0 bases and J by 4 bases, with 7 bases between them. The CDR3 region has the DNA TGCGCCAGCAGCTTGGTGGATCCCACCGGGGAGCTGTTTTTT. It encodes CASSLVDPTGELFF. Together with reference TRBV5-1 and TRBJ2-2, the CDR3 gives the full variable domain: KAGVTQTPRYLIKTRGQQVTLSCSPISGHRSVSWYQQTPGQGLQFLFEYFSETQRNKGNFPGRFSGRQFSNSRSEMNVSTLELGDSALYLCASSLVDPTGELFFGEGSRLTVL.

The chain combines TRBV9 with TRBJ2-2, with 8 bases that match TRBD2. This CDR3 has 16 residues. The V and J ends lost 3 bases and 8 bases, in that order; junction bases with no gene match: 12. From germline, CDR1 is SGDLS and CDR2 YYNGEE. CDR3: CASSARGAGVGGELFF. For the CDR3, the DNA is TGTGCCAGCAGCGCGAGGGGAGCGGGAGTGGGTGGGGAGCTGTTTTTT.

This chain joins TRBV5-1 and TRBJ2-2; no definite D call. The V and J ends lost 6 bases and 2 bases respectively, with 14 bases between them. Germline values: CDR1 SGHRS, CDR2 YFSETQ. This CDR3 is built from 15 residues. The CDR3 here is CASTPRAINTGELFF. CDR3 sequence (DNA): TGCGCCAGCACCCCTCGGGCTATCAACACCGGGGAGCTGTTTTTT.

The chain employs TRBV25-1 and TRBJ2-7; 7 positions match TRBD1. Germline lookup yields CDR1 MGHDK and CDR2 SYGVNS. This CDR3 has 14 residues. Trimming took 9 bases from V and 4 from J; bases not matched to a gene: 12. The CDR3 is CASTTGVPPYEQYF. Here the CDR3 DNA reads TGTGCCAGTACTACAGGGGTCCCTCCATACGAGCAGTACTTC.